Sequencing of this T cell receptor (beta chain) was carried out in a study of shared clonotypes between healthy human individuals. Losses at the gene ends were 1 base for V and 4 bases for J; bases not matched to a gene: 5. The CDR3 contains 15 residues. Germline V lookup: CDR1 GTSNPN, CDR2 SVGIG (reference sequence). Sequencing used immunoSEQ multiplex PCR; TCRdb keeps in-frame clones, though not all of them. The sample contains roughly 510,000 clones, about 75% of which appear only once. The origin of this receptor is a woman between 40 and 55 years old in good health. Some clones in this sample may be carry-over from other donors' samples. The V call is TRBV30, the J call TRBJ2-3, with 10 positions matching TRBD2. The sequencing sample was made of PBMCs. CDR3 amino acids: CAWSATGTSADTQYF. In DNA form, the CDR3 reads TGTGCCTGGAGTGCGACCGGGACTAGCGCAGATACGCAGTATTTT.